These T cell receptor beta chains were read from a single sample in a study of T cell responses to AZD1222 COVID-19 vaccine. The table came from immunoSEQ multiplex PCR; TCRdb's copy has only in-frame clones and leaves some out. The repertoire holds more than 95,000 clones, with 85% to 95% as singletons. Sequenced here: peripheral blood, sampled on day 0 of AZD1222 vaccination. The receptor set was obtained from an adult in good health. CDR3s include the opening cysteine and the closing phenylalanine or tryptophan. A D gene is named only where the DNA matches it firmly. Rows give clone size only sometimes, using once, few, many, or a class for an expanded clone.

j_gene: TRBJ2-1; len: 14; v_gene: TRBV5-1; abundance: .; d_gene: TRBD2; CDR3nt: TGCGCCAGCAGCTTGGAAGGCGGGAGCAATGAGCAGTTCTTC; CDR3aa: CASSLEGGSNEQFF
j_gene: TRBJ2-1; len: 16; v_gene: TRBV3-1/TRBV3-2; abundance: few; d_gene: .; CDR3nt: TGTGCCAGCAGCCCATTACTAGCTGATTCCTACAATGAGCAGTTCTTC; CDR3aa: CASSPLLADSYNEQFF
j_gene: TRBJ1-4; len: 12; v_gene: TRBV28; abundance: .; d_gene: .; CDR3nt: TGTGCCAGCAGTTTGTTAGGGGAAAAACTGTTTTTT; CDR3aa: CASSLLGEKLFF
j_gene: TRBJ2-7; len: 16; v_gene: TRBV15; abundance: .; d_gene: TRBD1; CDR3nt: TGTGCCACCAGCATTCCAGGGGGACAGGGGTACGACGAGCAGTACTTC; CDR3aa: CATSIPGGQGYDEQYF
j_gene: TRBJ2-1; len: 14; v_gene: TRBV24-1; abundance: .; d_gene: .; CDR3nt: TGTGCCACCAGTGATCCAAGGGGGGCAAATGAGCAGTTCTTC; CDR3aa: CATSDPRGANEQFF
j_gene: TRBJ1-2; len: 13; v_gene: TRBV27; abundance: .; d_gene: .; CDR3nt: TGTGCCAGCAGTTTCCTCCACAGGGATGGCTACACCTTC; CDR3aa: CASSFLHRDGYTF
j_gene: TRBJ2-1; len: 15; v_gene: TRBV18; abundance: .; d_gene: .; CDR3nt: TGTGCCAGCTCACCACCAGGTGGCGTCTACAATGAGCAGTTCTTC; CDR3aa: CASSPPGGVYNEQFF
j_gene: TRBJ2-1; len: 17; v_gene: TRBV28; abundance: .; d_gene: TRBD1; CDR3nt: TGTGCCAGCAGTCCTCCTTCCGGGACAGGGGCGTTTAAGGGGCAGTTCTTC; CDR3aa: CASSPPSGTGAFKGQFF
j_gene: TRBJ1-6; len: 13; v_gene: TRBV2; abundance: once; d_gene: .; CDR3nt: TGTGCCAGCAGTGTGGCCCGGAATTCACCCCTCCACTTT; CDR3aa: CASSVARNSPLHF
j_gene: TRBJ2-1; len: 15; v_gene: TRBV5-6; abundance: .; d_gene: TRBD2; CDR3nt: TGTGCCAGCAGCTGGGGGACTACCCCGTACAATGAGCAGTTCTTC; CDR3aa: CASSWGTTPYNEQFF
j_gene: TRBJ2-1; len: 14; v_gene: TRBV4-2; abundance: .; d_gene: .; CDR3nt: TGTGCCAGCAGCCAAGTATACGGGACGGGAGAGCAGTTCTTC; CDR3aa: CASSQVYGTGEQFF
j_gene: TRBJ2-1; len: 13; v_gene: TRBV10-3; abundance: .; d_gene: .; CDR3nt: TGTGCCATCAGTGGAAGCGGGTTAGATGAGCAGTTCTTC; CDR3aa: CAISGSGLDEQFF
j_gene: TRBJ1-5; len: 16; v_gene: TRBV5-1; abundance: .; d_gene: .; CDR3nt: TGCGCCAGCACCCCCGGGGGGGCCCATAGCAATCAGCCCCAGCATTTT; CDR3aa: CASTPGGAHSNQPQHF
j_gene: TRBJ2-1; len: 12; v_gene: TRBV7-9; abundance: .; d_gene: TRBD1; CDR3nt: TGTGCCAGCAGCACAGGGGTCAATGAGCAGTTCTTC; CDR3aa: CASSTGVNEQFF
j_gene: TRBJ1-2; len: 16; v_gene: TRBV10-3; abundance: .; d_gene: TRBD1; CDR3nt: TGTGCCATCAGTGAGTCGCGGGACAGCCATTCATATGGCTACACCTTC; CDR3aa: CAISESRDSHSYGYTF
j_gene: TRBJ1-5; len: 17; v_gene: TRBV4-1; abundance: .; d_gene: TRBD1; CDR3nt: TGCGCCAGCAGCCAAGAAAGTGAGGACAGGGGGAATCAGCCCCAGCATTTT; CDR3aa: CASSQESEDRGNQPQHF
j_gene: TRBJ1-4; len: 12; v_gene: TRBV19; abundance: .; d_gene: .; CDR3nt: TGTGCCAGTAGTGAGACGAATGAAAAACTGTTTTTT; CDR3aa: CASSETNEKLFF
j_gene: TRBJ1-5; len: 10; v_gene: TRBV29-1; abundance: .; d_gene: .; CDR3nt: TGCAGCGTTTGGTCTCAGCCCCAGCATTTT; CDR3aa: CSVWSQPQHF
j_gene: TRBJ1-6; len: 13; v_gene: TRBV27; abundance: .; d_gene: .; CDR3nt: TGTGCCAGCAGCGAAAGGACTAATTCACCCCTCCACTTT; CDR3aa: CASSERTNSPLHF
j_gene: TRBJ1-4; len: 15; v_gene: TRBV23-1; abundance: once; d_gene: .; CDR3nt: TGCGCCAGCACCGCTTCGGGGTGGCCTAATGAAAAACTGTTTTTT; CDR3aa: CASTASGWPNEKLFF
j_gene: TRBJ2-7; len: 15; v_gene: TRBV2; abundance: .; d_gene: .; CDR3nt: TGTGCCAGCAGTGAAGACGTGCCAGGTCCCTACGAGCAGTACTTC; CDR3aa: CASSEDVPGPYEQYF
j_gene: TRBJ1-1; len: 15; v_gene: TRBV5-1; abundance: .; d_gene: .; CDR3nt: TGCGCCAGCAGCACCGGGACCGGGGCGAACACTGAAGCTTTCTTT; CDR3aa: CASSTGTGANTEAFF
j_gene: TRBJ2-1; len: 15; v_gene: TRBV11-2; abundance: .; d_gene: TRBD2; CDR3nt: TGTGCCAGCAGCTTAGCGCTAGCGGGGCACAATGAGCAGTTCTTC; CDR3aa: CASSLALAGHNEQFF
j_gene: TRBJ2-3; len: 13; v_gene: TRBV14; abundance: .; d_gene: .; CDR3nt: TGTGCCAGCAGCCAAGTTACCTTAAATACGCAGTATTTT; CDR3aa: CASSQVTLNTQYF
j_gene: TRBJ2-7; len: 13; v_gene: TRBV10-3; abundance: .; d_gene: TRBD1; CDR3nt: TGTGCCGCCGAGGACAGGGGGAGCTACGAGCAGTACTTC; CDR3aa: CAAEDRGSYEQYF
j_gene: TRBJ2-5; len: 15; v_gene: TRBV5-6; abundance: .; d_gene: .; CDR3nt: TGTGCCAGCAGCTCCGTAGGCCCGCCTCGGGAGACCCAGTACTTC; CDR3aa: CASSSVGPPRETQYF
j_gene: TRBJ2-3; len: 15; v_gene: TRBV28; abundance: .; d_gene: .; CDR3nt: TGTGCCAGCAGATGGACAGTCTCTAGCACAGATACGCAGTATTTT; CDR3aa: CASRWTVSSTDTQYF
j_gene: TRBJ1-5; len: 14; v_gene: TRBV3-1/TRBV3-2; abundance: .; d_gene: TRBD1; CDR3nt: TGTGCCAGCAGCTACGGACAGGCTAATCAGCCCCAGCATTTT; CDR3aa: CASSYGQANQPQHF
j_gene: TRBJ2-2; len: 14; v_gene: TRBV6-5; abundance: .; d_gene: TRBD1; CDR3nt: TGTGCCAGCAGTCGAGACAGGGGCTCCGGGGAGCTGTTTTTT; CDR3aa: CASSRDRGSGELFF
j_gene: TRBJ2-1; len: 17; v_gene: TRBV11-2; abundance: .; d_gene: .; CDR3nt: TGTGCCAGCAGCCCTAGAGTAGCAGGGTACTCCTACAATGAGCAGTTCTTC; CDR3aa: CASSPRVAGYSYNEQFF
j_gene: TRBJ1-6; len: 16; v_gene: TRBV11-2; abundance: .; d_gene: TRBD1; CDR3nt: TGTGCCAGCAGCCGAAACGGAGGACAGGAAAATTCACCCCTCCACTTT; CDR3aa: CASSRNGGQENSPLHF
j_gene: TRBJ2-7; len: 15; v_gene: TRBV5-5; abundance: .; d_gene: TRBD2; CDR3nt: TGTGCCAGCAGCTCGACTAGCGGGGCCTCCTACGAGCAGTACTTC; CDR3aa: CASSSTSGASYEQYF